This T cell receptor (beta chain) was recovered during a study of cytomegalovirus exposure and HLA in healthy donors. Study observations and caveats: The study had only CMV serostatus as immune exposure information.

The PCR employed 60 Vbeta primers together with 13 Jbeta primers. How the authors handled the data: An analysis performed later counted roughly 79 million unique TCR beta chains (around 9.9 million of them shared). The method was immunoSEQ multiplex PCR; TCRdb's version includes in-frame clones alone and lacks a portion of them. Clone size and V and J calls were adopted from that table, with D and trimming inferred from the DNA. The sample shows under 150,000 clones, 70% to 85% of them seen only once. The CDR3 extends over 16 amino acids. Germline V gives CDR1 SGHAT, CDR2 FQNNGV. Trimming shortened V by 4 bases and J by 3 bases, and 17 bases separated the two germline ends. The table lists this clone with a count of one. Its antigen is currently unknown.

This chain connects TRBV11-2 to TRBJ2-3; D might be TRBD2 (7 bases). The TCR sequence derives from a young man in good health and CMV-seropositive. Specimen: PBMCs. CDR3 nucleotides: TGTGCCAGCAGCTCCACTTCGGGGGGCTGGACAGATACGCAGTATTTT. Translating it yields CASSSTSGGWTDTQYF.